This T cell receptor (beta chain) was sequenced during a study of blood T cells in healthy people across ages. Findings of the study overall: Across samples, TCR beta diversity tracked strongly with naive T cell percentage.

The CDR3 length is 17 residues. V was clipped by 3 bases and J by 4 bases; unmatched bases: 13. CDR1 is SQVTM, CDR2 ANQGSEA, per germline. A second PCR of roughly 7 to 11 cycles used a sample-barcoded 5' primer and a J-beta primer mix. Carrying 12 random nucleotides, a template-switch adaptor labeled each individual cDNA molecule. TCRdb reprocessed the 5' RACE reads via MiXCR and lists one record per CDR3 protein. The sample lists 780,000 or so distinct CDR3 sequences; around a quarter were seen once. In regard to this clonotype: No antigen is known for it.

The same data also went into a second study, on T cells of mothers and their children. That paper notes: Each donor was one of three healthy Caucasian mothers or one of their six children. The entire RNA extract went into cDNA synthesis at 1.5 ug per 15 ul.

The clonotype comes from a boy under 18 in good health. The rearrangement uses TRBV29-1 and TRBJ1-2; 11 bases map to TRBD1. Sequenced input: blood. CDR3 nucleotide sequence: TGCAGCGTTGAGTTCGGCGGTGGGACAGGGGGTTTCTATGGCTACACCTTC. This gives the protein CSVEFGGGTGGFYGYTF.